This T cell receptor beta chain was profiled in a study of monozygotic twins with cystic fibrosis. Using immunoSEQ multiplex PCR, the repertoire was profiled, and TCRdb retains in-frame clones only, with some absent. The data contain about 14,000 clones, over 80% of them seen just once; the ten biggest clones take up 8% to 9.5%. V lost 3 bases and J 9 bases, leaving 12 bases between the germline ends. There are 13 residues in the CDR3. Looked up from germline, CDR1 is KGHSH and CDR2 is LQKENI. This clone was detected once. The sequenced sample was blood. The chain couples TRBV18 to TRBJ2-1; D not resolved. The sequence was obtained from a girl aged 2-10 years with cystic fibrosis. The CDR3 DNA is TGTGCCAGCTCACCTGTCGTGGCGGTTGAGCAGTTCTTC. Its translation: CASSPVVAVEQFF.